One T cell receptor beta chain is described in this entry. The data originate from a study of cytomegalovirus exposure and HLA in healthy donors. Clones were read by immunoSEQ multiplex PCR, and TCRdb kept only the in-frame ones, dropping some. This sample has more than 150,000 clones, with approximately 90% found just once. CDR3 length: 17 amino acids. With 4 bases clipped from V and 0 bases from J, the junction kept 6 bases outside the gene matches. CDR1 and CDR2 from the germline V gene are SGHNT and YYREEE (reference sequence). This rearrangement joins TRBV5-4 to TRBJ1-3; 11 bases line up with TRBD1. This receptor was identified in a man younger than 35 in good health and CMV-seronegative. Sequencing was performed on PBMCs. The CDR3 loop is CASSHGQGASSGNTIYF. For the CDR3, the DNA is TGTGCCAGCAGCCACGGACAGGGGGCTAGCTCTGGAAACACCATATATTTT.